These 12 T cell receptor beta chains originate from one sample sequenced in a study of PD-1 blockade in classical Hodgkin lymphoma. The time point here: cycle 4 day 1 (C4D1), after five to seven weeks of nivolumab. Brentuximab vedotin exposure varied, and every patient relapsed after autologous stem cell transplantation. The repertoire was sequenced with immunoSEQ multiplex PCR; TCRdb's copy has only in-frame clones and lacks some. The repertoire holds 25,000 to 35,000 clones, with less than 75% as singletons. Sequences were derived from peripheral blood mononuclear cells (PBMCs), sampled before the fourth cycle of nivolumab. These receptors all stem from a human donor with classical Hodgkin lymphoma.

This chain uses TRBV6-1 with TRBJ1-2; D remains ambiguous. The CDR3 covers 15 residues. V was clipped by 6 bases and J by 7 bases, with 21 bases between them. Looked up from germline, CDR1 is MNHNS and CDR2 is SASEGT. The CDR3 sequence is CASSPWAENQSGYTF. In DNA, the CDR3 is TGTGCCAGCAGCCCTTGGGCCGAGAATCAAAGTGGCTACACCTTC.

J is TRBJ1-4 and V is TRBV5-5; D is unresolved. The CDR3 spans 16 residues. V lost 4 bases, J lost 0 bases, and 13 bases lay in between. Per germline, CDR1 SGHKS and CDR2 YYEKEE (reference sequence). The CDR3 DNA follows: TGTGCCAGCAGCAAATCCCCGCTTTCAACTAATGAAAAACTGTTTTTT. Residues: CASSKSPLSTNEKLFF.

This chain uses TRBV7-2 with TRBJ2-5; no definite D call. This CDR3 comprises 14 residues. V shed 5 bases and J shed 7 bases, with 17 bases lying between them. CDR1 and CDR2 (germline): SGHTA, FQGNSA. CDR3 nucleotides: TGTGCCAGCAGCCCATCGGATGCCCTCGGGACCCAGTACTTC. Its translation: CASSPSDALGTQYF.

Only a few counts were recorded for this clone. The chain recombines TRBV19 with TRBJ2-1, with TRBD2 identical over 8 bases. The CDR3 is 15 residues long. Germline V gene lookup returns CDR1 LNHDA and CDR2 SQIVND (reference sequence). V lost 4 bases to trimming and J lost 0 bases; unmatched junction nucleotides: 2. The CDR3 spells CASSRTSSSYNEQFF. The CDR3 DNA follows: TGTGCCAGTAGTAGGACTAGCAGCTCCTACAATGAGCAGTTCTTC.

V and J are TRBV7-6 and TRBJ2-2, with D perhaps given as TRBD1 or TRBD2 (7 bases each). The germline V gene has CDR1 SGHVS and CDR2 FNYEAQ. The V end lost 5 bases, the J end lost 0 bases, and 19 bases lay between the germline ends. The length of the CDR3 is 18 residues. Here the CDR3 reads CASSLPSGGGSNTGELFF. The CDR3, as DNA: TGTGCCAGCAGCCTACCCTCAGGGGGGGGATCGAACACCGGGGAGCTGTTTTTT.

The CDR3 nucleotides are TGTGCCAGCAGCGATGGTAAGCAGTTCTTC. It encodes CASSDGKQFF. V usage is TRBV27 and J usage is TRBJ2-1; no clear D. CDR3 size: 10 residues. Trimming took 6 bases from V and 11 from J, leaving 8 bases between them. The germline CDR1 and CDR2 sequences are MNHEY and SMNVEV (reference sequence).

This clone was detected only a few times. V is TRBV5-4 and J is TRBJ1-2, with D possibly matching TRBD1 (5 bases). In germline, CDR1 is SGHNT, CDR2 YYREEE (reference sequence). The length of the CDR3 is 16 residues. V lost 0 bases to trimming and J lost 0 bases, with 12 bases between them. CDR3 loop: CASSLGQTLANYGYTF. DNA for the CDR3: TGTGCCAGCAGCTTGGGACAGACTCTAGCTAACTATGGCTACACCTTC.

The gene calls are TRBV28 and TRBJ2-3, with TRBD1 identical over 8 bases. In germline, CDR1 is MDHEN, CDR2 SYDVKM. The CDR3 loop spans 16 amino acids. The V segment lost 7 bases and the J segment 3 bases; nucleotides outside the gene matches: 12. The CDR3 DNA is TGTGCCAGCATCCCCCGAGGACAGGGTCTTACAGATACGCAGTATTTT. It translates to CASIPRGQGLTDTQYF.

The chain has TRBV7-8 and TRBJ2-7; 7 positions match TRBD2. This CDR3 contains 15 residues. J gave up 0 bases and V 5 bases, and 7 bases lay outside the gene matches. Germline V gives CDR1 SGHVS, CDR2 FQNEAQ. The DNA for the CDR3 is TGTGCCAGCAGCAAGCGGGGCGGGGGCTCCTACGAGCAGTACTTC. It specifies CASSKRGGGSYEQYF.

The gene calls are TRBV6-6 and TRBJ1-2; D might be TRBD1 (6 bases). This CDR3 is 13 amino acids long. With 8 bases removed from V and 2 bases from J, the gap between germline ends came to 12 bases. Per germline, CDR1 MNHNY and CDR2 SVGAGI (reference sequence). As DNA, the CDR3 is TGTGCCAGCGCCAGGGGTCTCAACTATGGCTACACCTTC. Translated, it gives CASARGLNYGYTF.

This clone was counted between two and nine times. The chain uses TRBV27 and TRBJ2-1; tentatively, D is TRBD1 (6 bases). This CDR3 is built from 16 residues. The V end was cut by 3 bases, the J end by 5 bases, with 17 bases between. CDR1 MNHEY and CDR2 SMNVEV come from the germline V gene (reference sequence). The CDR3 is CASSFTAGTLNNEQFF. The CDR3 DNA reads as TGTGCCAGCAGTTTCACAGCCGGGACACTAAACAATGAGCAGTTCTTC.

The rearrangement uses TRBV7-9 and TRBJ1-5, with D possibly being TRBD1 (5 bases). Germline V CDR1 and CDR2: SEHNR, FQNEAQ (reference sequence). The CDR3 loop spans 16 amino acids. The ends were cut back, 4 bases at V and 4 bases at J, with 17 bases in the middle. CDR3 in amino acids: CASSSYQGVWNQPQHF. CDR3 nucleotide sequence: TGTGCCAGCAGCTCCTATCAGGGAGTTTGGAATCAGCCCCAGCATTTT. The full variable domain, its missing parts supplied by reference TRBV7-9 and TRBJ1-5, is DTGVSQNPRHKITKRGQNVTFRCDPISEHNRLYWYRQTLGQGPEFLTYFQNEAQLEKSRLLSDRFSAERPKGSFSTLEIQRTEQGDSAMYLCASSSYQGVWNQPQHFGDGTRLSIL.